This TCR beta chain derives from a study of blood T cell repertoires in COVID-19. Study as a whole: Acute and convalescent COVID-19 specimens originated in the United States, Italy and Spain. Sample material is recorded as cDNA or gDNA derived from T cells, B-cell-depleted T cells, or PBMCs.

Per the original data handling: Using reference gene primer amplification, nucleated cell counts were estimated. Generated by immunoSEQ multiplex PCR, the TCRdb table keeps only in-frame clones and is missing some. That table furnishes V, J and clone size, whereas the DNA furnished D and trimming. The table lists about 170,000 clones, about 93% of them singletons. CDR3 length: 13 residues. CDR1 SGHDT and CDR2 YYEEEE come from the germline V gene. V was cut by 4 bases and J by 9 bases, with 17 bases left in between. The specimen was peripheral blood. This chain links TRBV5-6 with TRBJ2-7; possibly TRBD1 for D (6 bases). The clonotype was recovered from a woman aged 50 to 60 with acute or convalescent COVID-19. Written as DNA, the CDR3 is TGTGCCAGCAGCCCATCCGGGACACCCCGGCAGTACTTC. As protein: CASSPSGTPRQYF. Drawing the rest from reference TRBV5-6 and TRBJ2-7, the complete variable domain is DAGVTQSPTHLIKTRGQQVTLRCSPKSGHDTVSWYQQALGQGPQFIFQYYEEEERQRGNFPDRFSGHQFPNYSSELNVNALLLGDSALYLCASSPSGTPRQYFGPGTRLTVT.